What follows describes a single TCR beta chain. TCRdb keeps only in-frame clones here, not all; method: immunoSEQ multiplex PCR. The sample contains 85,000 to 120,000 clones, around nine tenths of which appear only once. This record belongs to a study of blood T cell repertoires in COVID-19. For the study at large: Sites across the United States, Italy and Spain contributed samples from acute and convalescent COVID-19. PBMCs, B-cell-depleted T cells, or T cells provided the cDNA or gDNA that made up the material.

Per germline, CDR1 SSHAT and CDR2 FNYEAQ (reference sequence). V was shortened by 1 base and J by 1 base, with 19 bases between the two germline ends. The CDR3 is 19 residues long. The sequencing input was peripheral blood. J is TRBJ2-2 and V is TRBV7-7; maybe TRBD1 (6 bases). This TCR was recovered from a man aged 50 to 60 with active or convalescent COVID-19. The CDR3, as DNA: TGTGCCAGCAGCTTAGATCCGGTTACCGGGACACAGAACACCGGGGAGCTGTTTTTT. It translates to CASSLDPVTGTQNTGELFF.